This TCR beta chain was sequenced for a study of blood T cell repertoires in COVID-19. Some clones are missing from TCRdb's copy, which holds only in-frame ones; the method was immunoSEQ multiplex PCR. This table has tens of thousands of clones, about 88% appearing once. V shed 4 bases and J 6 bases; nucleotides not matched to a gene: 6. The CDR3 extends over 14 amino acids. Germline lookup yields CDR1 SGHRS and CDR2 YFSETQ. V is TRBV5-1 and J is TRBJ2-7, with 11 bases that match TRBD1. This receptor was taken from a man between 60 and 70 years old with acute or convalescent COVID-19. The source material was peripheral blood. The CDR3 nucleotides are TGCGCCAGCAGCATAGGGACAGGGGGTAGCGAGCAGTACTTC. It is translated as CASSIGTGGSEQYF.